The 9 T cell receptor beta chains below all came from one sample that was sequenced in a study of blood T cell repertoires in COVID-19 (dated by TCRdb to 2019 to 2021). Library generation was performed with the immunoSEQ multiplex PCR assay. The table comes from immuneACCESS by way of TCRdb, which keeps in-frame sequences with V and J called. Part of the clones is missing from these tables; in studies checked, under half for an unresolved V gene and the rest for unknown reasons. The sample records 240,000 or so clones, about 89% of which are singletons. Roughly 10% of the sample is held by the ten biggest clonotypes. Specimen: PBMCs or T cells enriched from blood (not recorded which). These receptors were collected from a man aged 35-49 years who had recovered from COVID-19.

The chain carries TRBV5-4 and TRBJ2-2; TRBD2 might be the D (5 bases). Per germline, CDR1 SGHNT and CDR2 YYREEE (reference sequence). V dropped 3 bases and J dropped 8 bases, with 8 bases sitting between them. This CDR3 has 12 residues. The CDR3: CASSSGGGELFF. CDR3 nucleotides: TGTGCCAGCAGCTCTGGCGGGGGGGAGCTGTTTTTT.

The CDR3 DNA reads TGTGCCAGCAGTTACTCGGGGACTAGCGGTTCCTACAATGAGCAGTTCTTC. Its translation is CASSYSGTSGSYNEQFF. This chain joins TRBV6-2 or TRBV6-3 and TRBJ2-1; 11 nucleotides match TRBD2. With 0 bases clipped from V and 1 base from J, the junction kept 2 bases outside the gene matches. This CDR3 is built from 17 residues. Germline lookup yields CDR1 MNHEY and CDR2 SVGEGT.

In its sample, this clone was seen once. V usage is TRBV6-5 and J usage is TRBJ2-1; 14 bases are a match to TRBD2. The CDR3 extends over 15 amino acids. Trimming at V came to 6 bases and at J to 9 bases, leaving 7 bases not matched to a gene. Germline CDR1 MNHEY, CDR2 SVGAGI. CDR3 DNA: TGTGCCAGCAGCCCCGGGACTAGCGGGAGTAGTGAGCAGTTCTTC. Translated, it gives CASSPGTSGSSEQFF.

The V and J genes are TRBV19 and TRBJ2-3, with D possibly being TRBD2 (5 bases). CDR1 is LNHDA, CDR2 SQIVND, per germline (reference sequence). The germline V and J ends were trimmed by 3 bases and 2 bases, with 12 bases remaining between them. CDR3 size: 15 residues. This CDR3 reads CASSIWVDFTDTQYF. The CDR3 nucleotides are TGTGCCAGTAGTATTTGGGTGGACTTCACAGATACGCAGTATTTT.

This chain uses TRBV3-1 (or the pseudogene TRBV3-2) with TRBJ2-5, with D possibly being TRBD2 (6 bases). V was trimmed by 6 bases and J by 2 bases, leaving 25 bases between them. This CDR3 has 18 residues. Germline loops: CDR1 LGHDT, CDR2 YNNKEL (reference sequence). The CDR3 loop is CASSHVLSEGYSQETQYF. CDR3 DNA sequence: TGTGCCAGCAGTCACGTCTTATCGGAGGGCTACTCACAAGAGACCCAGTACTTC.

This chain uses TRBV7-8 with TRBJ2-1; 7 bases match TRBD2. CDR3 length: 15 residues. Germline V CDR1 and CDR2: SGHVS, FQNEAQ. V trimming: 1 base; J trimming: 2 bases; junction bases outside the gene matches: 2. CDR3 nucleotide sequence: TGTGCCAGCAGCTTAGAGCGGGGCCCCTACAATGAGCAGTTCTTC. It yields the protein CASSLERGPYNEQFF.

The V and J genes are TRBV19 and TRBJ2-1; 8 bases align to TRBD2. This CDR3 spans 14 amino acids. CDR1 and CDR2 (germline): LNHDA, SQIVND (reference sequence). Unmatched junction bases numbered 9, after V lost 8 bases and J lost 6 bases. This CDR3 is CASVVAGGGNEQFF. The CDR3 DNA follows: TGTGCCAGTGTCGTGGCGGGGGGAGGCAATGAGCAGTTCTTC.

The J gene is TRBJ1-2, the V gene TRBV2; the D gene is possibly TRBD1 (6 bases). The CDR3 loop spans 18 amino acids. From germline, CDR1 is SNHLY and CDR2 FYNNEI. V lost 2 bases to trimming and J lost 1 base, with 20 bases between them. CDR3 nucleotide sequence: TGTGCCAGCAGTGAAAATTCCGACAGGCGTCCGTATAACTATGGCTACACCTTC. Translated: CASSENSDRRPYNYGYTF.

The chain joins TRBV7-3 to TRBJ2-1; D is possibly TRBD2 (5 bases). The V gene's germline CDR1 is SGHTA and CDR2 FQGTGA. Trimming cost V 5 bases and J 0 bases, with 11 bases left between them. This CDR3 has 15 residues. CDR3 nucleotide sequence: TGTGCCAGCAGCCGGGGTAAAGGCTCCTACAATGAGCAGTTCTTC. This encodes CASSRGKGSYNEQFF.